The 18 T cell receptor beta chains listed next were all sequenced from one sample in a study of graft-versus-host responses after intestinal transplantation. Method: immunoSEQ multiplex PCR; TCRdb's copy keeps in-frame clones and lacks some. The data contain about 100,000 clones, less than 90% of them singletons. Their cognate antigens are unknown. Sequences were derived from unstimulated CD4+ T cells sorted from spleen or lymph node cells, sampled before transplant. These receptors were taken from a human donor who was the organ donor for an intestinal transplant.

The chain uses TRBV9 and TRBJ1-1; 7 bases are shared with TRBD1. Germline values: CDR1 SGDLS, CDR2 YYNGEE. The CDR3 spans 13 residues. Trimming took 0 bases from V and 5 from J; bases not matched to a gene: 1. The DNA for the CDR3 is TGTGCCAGCAGCGTAGCGGGACAGACTGAAGCTTTCTTT. It encodes CASSVAGQTEAFF.

The chain uses TRBV30 and TRBJ1-5, with TRBD1 matching over 8 bases. The CDR3 spans 13 residues. Germline lookup yields CDR1 GTSNPN and CDR2 SVGIG (reference sequence). V shed 3 bases and J 6 bases; nucleotides not matched to a gene: 4. Here the CDR3 DNA reads TGTGCCTGGAGCGAGGACAGGGTTCAGCCCCAGCATTTT. This encodes CAWSEDRVQPQHF.

J is TRBJ1-5 and V is TRBV6-1, with D hard to call. CDR1 MNHNS and CDR2 SASEGT come from the germline V gene. Trimming stripped 2 bases from V and 0 bases from J, with 8 bases between. CDR3 length: 15 residues. The CDR3: CASSEWRYSNQPQHF. The CDR3 region has the DNA TGTGCCAGCAGTGAATGGCGGTATAGCAATCAGCCCCAGCATTTT.

V and J are TRBV4-1 and TRBJ1-5; D uncertain. The CDR3 extends over 13 amino acids. Germline V gives CDR1 MGHRA, CDR2 YSYEKL. The V gene lost 4 bases and the J gene lost 7 bases, with 11 bases spanning the gap. For the CDR3, the DNA is TGCGCCAGCAGCCTGGAGGGCGGCCAGCCCCAGCATTTT. Residues: CASSLEGGQPQHF.

The table lists this clone with a few counts. The chain combines TRBV28 with TRBJ1-2; the D is unclear. There are 14 residues in the CDR3. Trimming removed 6 bases at V and 4 bases at J, with 15 bases between. The V gene's germline CDR1 is MDHEN and CDR2 SYDVKM. The CDR3 loop is CASSLETSSYGYTF. In nucleotides, the CDR3 is TGTGCCAGCAGCCTTGAGACTTCCTCCTATGGCTACACCTTC.

The chain links TRBV27 to TRBJ1-5; 8 bases are shared with TRBD1. CDR3 length: 13 residues. Germline V gene lookup returns CDR1 MNHEY and CDR2 SMNVEV (reference sequence). V gave up 4 bases and J gave up 7 bases; unmatched junction bases: 3. The CDR3 is CASSSDRAQPQHF. CDR3 sequence (DNA): TGTGCCAGCAGTTCGGACAGGGCCCAGCCCCAGCATTTT.

The CDR3 region is CASSKGRDGRAEAFF. CDR3 in DNA: TGTGCCAGCAGTAAGGGCAGGGATGGGAGGGCTGAAGCTTTCTTT. The chain links TRBV2 to TRBJ1-1, with D perhaps TRBD1 (5 bases). Trimming shortened V by 5 bases and J by 6 bases, and 19 bases separated the two germline ends. The V gene's germline CDR1 is SNHLY and CDR2 FYNNEI. The CDR3 is 15 residues long.

The rearrangement links TRBV5-1 to TRBJ2-2; no clear D gene. CDR1 SGHRS and CDR2 YFSETQ come from the germline V gene. This CDR3 is built from 17 residues. V lost 6 bases to trimming and J lost 3 bases, with 21 bases between them. CDR3 sequence: CASTRTSLITDTGELFF. The CDR3 DNA reads as TGCGCCAGCACCCGGACCAGCCTCATTACGGACACCGGGGAGCTGTTTTTT.

The chain recombines TRBV5-1 with TRBJ2-3; D is ambiguous. CDR1 SGHRS and CDR2 YFSETQ come from the germline V gene. This CDR3 region has 12 residues. V lost 1 base and J lost 5, with 5 bases in between. CDR3 nucleotides: TGCGCCAGCAGCTTGTGGGGAGATACGCAGTATTTT. Amino acid sequence: CASSLWGDTQYF.

There are a few counts of this clone. The chain uses TRBV5-1 and TRBJ1-1; no firm D call. V lost 0 bases, J lost 1 base, and 4 bases lay in between. The germline gives CDR1 SGHRS, CDR2 YFSETQ. This CDR3 contains 13 residues. The CDR3 DNA is TGCGCCAGCAGCTTGGGGGGGAACACTGAAGCTTTCTTT. This sequence encodes CASSLGGNTEAFF.

This clone was counted between two and nine times. The chain is built from TRBV28 and TRBJ2-7; D is perhaps TRBD1 (5 bases). This CDR3 has 14 amino acids. CDR1 and CDR2 from the germline V gene are MDHEN and SYDVKM. Trimming pared 6 bases from V and 1 base from J, leaving 13 bases between. This chain's CDR3 is CASRHLDRSYEQYF. The CDR3 DNA follows: TGTGCCAGCAGGCACTTAGACAGATCCTACGAGCAGTACTTC. The complete variable domain, with remaining parts taken from reference TRBV28 and TRBJ2-7, reads DVKVTQSSRYLVKRTGEKVFLECVQDMDHENMFWYRQDPGLGLRLIYFSYDVKMKEKGDIPEGYSVSREKKERFSLILESASTNQTSMYLCASRHLDRSYEQYFGPGTRLTVT.

This clone is a singleton in its sample. The chain carries TRBV6-5 and TRBJ1-1; D is perhaps TRBD1 (5 bases). CDR3 length: 13 residues. From germline, CDR1 is MNHEY and CDR2 SVGAGI. V lost 0 bases, J lost 9 bases, and 11 bases lay in between. The CDR3 loop reads CASSYSIQGKAFF. The CDR3 DNA follows: TGTGCCAGCAGTTACTCTATCCAGGGTAAAGCTTTCTTT.

In this sample, this clone turned up once. The J gene is TRBJ1-2, the V gene TRBV5-4; unclear D gene. The CDR3 has 13 amino acids. The V end lost 0 bases, the J end lost 5 bases, and 8 bases lay between the germline ends. Germline V CDR1 and CDR2: SGHNT, YYREEE (reference sequence). Written as DNA, the CDR3 is TGTGCCAGCAGCTTGGACGGGAGGTATGGCTACACCTTC. Protein sequence: CASSLDGRYGYTF.

J is TRBJ1-6 and V is TRBV10-3; no firm D call. The V end was cut by 7 bases, the J end by 5 bases, with 18 bases between. Germline V gene data show CDR1 as ENHRY and CDR2 as SYGVKD. This CDR3 has 16 amino acids. The CDR3 coding sequence is TGTGCCATCAAATACAGCTTGGTTAAAGATAATTCACCCCTCCACTTT. Protein product: CAIKYSLVKDNSPLHF.

This chain joins TRBV27 and TRBJ2-3, with 9 bases fitting TRBD1. Germline V gene data show CDR1 as MNHEY and CDR2 as SMNVEV (reference sequence). The J segment lost 4 bases and the V segment lost 8 bases, leaving 7 bases of the junction unmatched. The CDR3 length is 14 residues. Written as DNA, the CDR3 is TGTGCCAGCCGTTACAGGGGGCGTGCAGATACGCAGTATTTT. It encodes CASRYRGRADTQYF.

This clone turned up a few times. The chain couples TRBV19 to TRBJ1-2, with TRBD1 as a possible D gene (5 bases). Germline V lookup: CDR1 LNHDA, CDR2 SQIVND (reference sequence). The ends were cut back, 5 bases at V and 8 bases at J, with 12 bases in the middle. This CDR3 has 12 residues. This CDR3 reads CASSSQGRGYTF. Here the CDR3 DNA reads TGTGCCAGTAGTTCCCAGGGTCGCGGCTACACCTTC. The whole variable domain, remainder taken from reference TRBV19 and TRBJ1-2, is DGGITQSPKYLFRKEGQNVTLSCEQNLNHDAMYWYRQDPGQGLRLIYYSQIVNDFQKGDIAEGYSVSREKKESFPLTVTSAQKNPTAFYLCASSSQGRGYTFGSGTRLTVV.

The chain combines TRBV19 with TRBJ2-6; the D is unclear. Germline CDR1 LNHDA, CDR2 SQIVND (reference sequence). This CDR3 comprises 16 residues. Trimming took 0 bases from V and 0 from J, leaving 6 bases between them. The CDR3 coding sequence is TGTGCCAGTAGTATAGATCGACGCTCTGGGGCCAACGTCCTGACTTTC. As protein: CASSIDRRSGANVLTF.

The chain is built from TRBV29-1 and TRBJ2-3; 11 bases are a match to TRBD1. The CDR3 runs to 14 residues. Trimming at V came to 8 bases and at J to 4 bases, leaving 8 bases not matched to a gene. Looked up from germline, CDR1 is SQVTM and CDR2 is ANQGSEA. The CDR3 loop is CSFWDRGLSDTQYF. The DNA for the CDR3 is TGCAGCTTCTGGGACAGGGGGTTATCAGATACGCAGTATTTT.